This TCR beta chain was recorded in a study of OX40 agonist ivuxolimab in advanced cancers. Looking at the study overall: Every 2 weeks, patients got intravenous ivuxolimab at one of six dose levels (0.01-10 mg/kg).

The protocol was immunoSEQ multiplex PCR, while the TCRdb copy is restricted to in-frame clones and leaves out a portion. The sample contains approximately 73,000 clones, 75% to 90% of which appear only once. CDR3 size: 15 residues. The germline V gene has CDR1 SGHNT and CDR2 YENEEA. Trimming at V came to 2 bases and at J to 5 bases, leaving 2 bases not matched to a gene. Study-wide points: At 0.1 to 3.0 mg/kg, clonal expansion of CD4+ and CD8+ blood T cells had occurred by week 6. CD8+ T cells were the subset that, on average, had more expanded clones than CD4+. It was also the case that some nonresponders had low normalized T-cell clonal expansion.

For this clone: The antigen remains undetermined.

Sequenced material: CD4+ or CD8+ T cells sorted from blood, taken in a trial of the OX40 agonist ivuxolimab. The chain has TRBV11-3 and TRBJ2-1; TRBD2 agrees at 11 bases. This receptor was identified in an adult with an advanced solid tumor such as melanoma, head and neck, liver or kidney cancer. The chain's CDR3 is CASSLLAGGNNEQFF. CDR3 coding DNA: TGTGCCAGCAGCTTACTAGCGGGGGGTAACAATGAGCAGTTCTTC.